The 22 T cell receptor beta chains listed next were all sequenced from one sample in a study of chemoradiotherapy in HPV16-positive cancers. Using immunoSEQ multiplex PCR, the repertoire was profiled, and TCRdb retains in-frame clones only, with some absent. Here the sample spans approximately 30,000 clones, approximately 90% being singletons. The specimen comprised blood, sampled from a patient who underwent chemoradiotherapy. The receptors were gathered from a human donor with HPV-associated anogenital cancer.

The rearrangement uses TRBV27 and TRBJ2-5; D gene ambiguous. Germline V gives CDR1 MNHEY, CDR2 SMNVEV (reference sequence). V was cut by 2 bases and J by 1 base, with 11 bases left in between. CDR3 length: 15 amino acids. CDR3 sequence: CASSLIGPIQETQYF. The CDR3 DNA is TGTGCCAGCAGTTTAATTGGACCGATCCAAGAGACCCAGTACTTC.

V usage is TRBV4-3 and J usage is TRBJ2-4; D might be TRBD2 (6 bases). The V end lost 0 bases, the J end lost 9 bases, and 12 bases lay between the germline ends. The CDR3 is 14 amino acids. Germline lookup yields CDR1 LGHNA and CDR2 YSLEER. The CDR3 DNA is TGCGCCAGCAGCCAAGATGCTAGCGATGGCATTCAGTACTTC. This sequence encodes CASSQDASDGIQYF.

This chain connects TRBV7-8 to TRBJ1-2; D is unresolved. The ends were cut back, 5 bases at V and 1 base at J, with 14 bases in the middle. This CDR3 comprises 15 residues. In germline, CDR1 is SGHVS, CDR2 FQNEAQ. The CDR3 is CASSPHQRDNYGYTF. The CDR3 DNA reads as TGTGCCAGCAGCCCCCACCAAAGGGATAACTATGGCTACACCTTC.

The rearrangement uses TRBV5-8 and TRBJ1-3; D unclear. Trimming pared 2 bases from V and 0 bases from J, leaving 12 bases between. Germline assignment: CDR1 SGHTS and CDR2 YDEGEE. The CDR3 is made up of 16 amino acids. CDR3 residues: CASSLAGSLSGNTIYF. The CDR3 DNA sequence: TGTGCCAGCAGCTTAGCAGGTTCCCTCTCTGGAAACACCATATATTTT.

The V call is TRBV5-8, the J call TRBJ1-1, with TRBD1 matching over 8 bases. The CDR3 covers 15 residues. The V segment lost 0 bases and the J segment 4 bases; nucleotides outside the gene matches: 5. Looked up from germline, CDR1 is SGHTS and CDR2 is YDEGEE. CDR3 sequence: CASSLAGQGLTEAFF. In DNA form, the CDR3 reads TGTGCCAGCAGCTTGGCCGGACAGGGCCTCACTGAAGCTTTCTTT.

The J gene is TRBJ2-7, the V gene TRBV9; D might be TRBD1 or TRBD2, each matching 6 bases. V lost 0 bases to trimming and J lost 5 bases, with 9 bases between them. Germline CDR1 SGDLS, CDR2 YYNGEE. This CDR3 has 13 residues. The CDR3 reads CASSVGGADEQYF. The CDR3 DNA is TGTGCCAGCAGCGTAGGGGGGGCGGACGAGCAGTACTTC.

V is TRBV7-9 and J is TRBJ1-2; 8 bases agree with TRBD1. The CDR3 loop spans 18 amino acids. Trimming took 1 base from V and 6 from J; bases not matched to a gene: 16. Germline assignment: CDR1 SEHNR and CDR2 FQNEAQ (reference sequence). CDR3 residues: CASSLGQLQGEGPNGYTF. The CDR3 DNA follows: TGTGCCAGCAGCTTAGGTCAATTACAGGGGGAAGGTCCAAATGGCTACACCTTC.

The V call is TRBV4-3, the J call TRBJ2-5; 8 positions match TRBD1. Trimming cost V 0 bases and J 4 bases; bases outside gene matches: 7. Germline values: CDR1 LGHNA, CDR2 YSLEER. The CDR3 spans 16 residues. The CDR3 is CASSQDPPTGAETQYF. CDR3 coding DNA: TGCGCCAGCAGCCAAGATCCCCCGACAGGGGCAGAGACCCAGTACTTC.

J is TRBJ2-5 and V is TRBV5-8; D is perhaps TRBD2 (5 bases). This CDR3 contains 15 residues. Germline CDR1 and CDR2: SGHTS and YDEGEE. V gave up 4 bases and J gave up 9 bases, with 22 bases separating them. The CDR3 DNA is TGTGCCAGCAGCCGTACACCGACCATTGCCGGGGCCCAGTACTTC. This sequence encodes CASSRTPTIAGAQYF.

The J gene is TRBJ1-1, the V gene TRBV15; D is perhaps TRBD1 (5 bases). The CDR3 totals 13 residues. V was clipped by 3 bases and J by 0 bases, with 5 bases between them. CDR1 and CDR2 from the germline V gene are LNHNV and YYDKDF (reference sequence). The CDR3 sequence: CATSRGLNTEAFF. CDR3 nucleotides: TGTGCCACCAGCAGGGGACTGAACACTGAAGCTTTCTTT.

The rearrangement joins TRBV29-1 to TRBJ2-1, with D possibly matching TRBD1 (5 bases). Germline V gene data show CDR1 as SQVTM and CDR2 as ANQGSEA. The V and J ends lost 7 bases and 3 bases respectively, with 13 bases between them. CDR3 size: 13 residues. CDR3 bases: TGCAGCGGTAAGACAGAGAACTACAATGAGCAGTTCTTC. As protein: CSGKTENYNEQFF.

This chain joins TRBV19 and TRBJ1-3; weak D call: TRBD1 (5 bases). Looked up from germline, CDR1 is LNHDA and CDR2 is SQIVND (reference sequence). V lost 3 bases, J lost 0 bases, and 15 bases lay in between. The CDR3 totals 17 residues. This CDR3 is CASSIRTDIYSGNTIYF. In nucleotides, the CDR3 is TGTGCCAGTAGTATTCGGACGGACATATACTCTGGAAACACCATATATTTT.

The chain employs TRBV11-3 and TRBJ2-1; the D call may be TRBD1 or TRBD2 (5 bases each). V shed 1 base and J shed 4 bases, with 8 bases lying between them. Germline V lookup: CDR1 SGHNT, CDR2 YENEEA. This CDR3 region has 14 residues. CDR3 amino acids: CASSLGGEYNEQFF. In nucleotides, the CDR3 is TGTGCCAGCAGCTTAGGAGGGGAGTACAATGAGCAGTTCTTC. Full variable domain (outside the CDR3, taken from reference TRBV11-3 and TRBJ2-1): EAGVVQSPRYKIIEKKQPVAFWCNPISGHNTLYWYLQNLGQGPELLIRYENEEAVDDSQLPKDRFSAERLKGVDSTLKIQPAELGDSAVYLCASSLGGEYNEQFFGPGTRLTVL.

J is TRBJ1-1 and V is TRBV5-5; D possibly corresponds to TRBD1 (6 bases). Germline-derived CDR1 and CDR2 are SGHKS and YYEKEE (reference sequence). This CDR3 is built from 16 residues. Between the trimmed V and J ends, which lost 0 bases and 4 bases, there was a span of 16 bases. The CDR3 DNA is TGTGCCAGCAGCTTGGCCCCACAGGGAGGATTCACTGAAGCTTTCTTT. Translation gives CASSLAPQGGFTEAFF.

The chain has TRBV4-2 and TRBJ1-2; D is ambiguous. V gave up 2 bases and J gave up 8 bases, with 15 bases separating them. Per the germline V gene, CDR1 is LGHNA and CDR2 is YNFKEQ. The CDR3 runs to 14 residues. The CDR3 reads CASSQRRLGGGYTF. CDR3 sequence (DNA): TGTGCCAGCAGCCAACGGAGACTAGGAGGCGGCTACACCTTC.

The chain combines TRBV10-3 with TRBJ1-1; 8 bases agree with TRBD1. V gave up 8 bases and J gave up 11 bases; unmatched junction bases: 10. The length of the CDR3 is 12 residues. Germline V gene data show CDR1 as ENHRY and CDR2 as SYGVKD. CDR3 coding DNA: TGTGCCATCGCTGACAGGGGTGGTGGGGCTTTCTTT. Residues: CAIADRGGGAFF.

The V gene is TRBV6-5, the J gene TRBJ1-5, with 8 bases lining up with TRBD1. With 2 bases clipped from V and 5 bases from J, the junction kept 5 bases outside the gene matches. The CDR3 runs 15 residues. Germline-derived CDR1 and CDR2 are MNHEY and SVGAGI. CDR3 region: CASSYRQGSDQPQHF. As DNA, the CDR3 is TGTGCCAGCAGTTACCGACAGGGGAGTGATCAGCCCCAGCATTTT.

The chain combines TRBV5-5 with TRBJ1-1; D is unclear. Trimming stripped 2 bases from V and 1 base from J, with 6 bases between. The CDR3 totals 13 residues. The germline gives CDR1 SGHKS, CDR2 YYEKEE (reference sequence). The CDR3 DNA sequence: TGTGCCAGCAGCTTTGACCCGAACACTGAAGCTTTCTTT. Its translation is CASSFDPNTEAFF.

The CDR3 is CASSSSVPNYGYTF. CDR3 DNA sequence: TGTGCCAGCAGTTCGAGTGTACCTAACTATGGCTACACCTTC. The chain employs TRBV6-6 and TRBJ1-2; D remains unclear. Trimming stripped 4 bases from V and 0 bases from J, with 9 bases between. This CDR3 has 14 residues. Germline V gene data show CDR1 as MNHNY and CDR2 as SVGAGI (reference sequence).

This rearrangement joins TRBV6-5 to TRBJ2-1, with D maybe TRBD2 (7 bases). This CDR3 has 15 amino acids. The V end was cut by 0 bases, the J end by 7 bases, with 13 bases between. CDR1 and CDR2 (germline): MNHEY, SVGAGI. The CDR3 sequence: CASSYSPGGPNEQFF. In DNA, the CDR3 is TGTGCCAGCAGTTACTCACCGGGGGGCCCTAATGAGCAGTTCTTC.

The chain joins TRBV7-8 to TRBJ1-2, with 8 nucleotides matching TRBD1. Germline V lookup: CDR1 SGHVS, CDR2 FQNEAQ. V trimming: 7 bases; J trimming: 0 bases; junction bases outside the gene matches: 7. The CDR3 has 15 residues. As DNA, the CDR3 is TGTGCCAGCACACAGGACAGGGCGGCTAACTATGGCTACACCTTC. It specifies CASTQDRAANYGYTF.

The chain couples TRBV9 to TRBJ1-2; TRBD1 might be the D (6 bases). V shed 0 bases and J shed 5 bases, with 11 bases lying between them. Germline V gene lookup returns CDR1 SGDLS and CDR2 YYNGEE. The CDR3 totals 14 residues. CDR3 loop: CASSVEEGVYGYTF. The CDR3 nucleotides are TGTGCCAGCAGCGTAGAGGAGGGGGTATATGGCTACACCTTC.